These T cell receptor beta chains were read from a single sample in a study of cytomegalovirus exposure and HLA in healthy donors. The assay was immunoSEQ multiplex PCR, and TCRdb's table has in-frame clones only and misses some. The repertoire includes some 160,000 clones, 78% of them detected once, and about 7.7% sits in the top ten. Sequences were obtained from PBMCs. The receptors here all came from a woman in her 40s in good health and CMV-seropositive. CDR3s include the opening cysteine and the closing phenylalanine or tryptophan. D genes are given only for firm matches. A clone size is listed for some rows: how often the clone was seen (once, few, many), or a class if it is expanded.

clone size	V gene	J gene	D gene	CDR3 DNA	CDR3 protein
NA	TRBV7-8	TRBJ2-5	TRBD1	TGTGCCAGCAGCTTAAACACAGGGGTAGGAGAGACCCAGTACTTC	CASSLNTGVGETQYF
NA	TRBV6-6	TRBJ2-7	TRBD1	TGTGCCAGCAGTACACCGGGACAGGGACTCTACGAGCAGTACTTC	CASSTPGQGLYEQYF
NA	TRBV10-3	TRBJ1-3	TRBD1	TGTGCCATCAGGGGGACAGACTCTGGAAACACCATATATTTT	CAIRGTDSGNTIYF
NA	TRBV2	TRBJ1-2	TRBD1	TGTGCCAGCTTCCGAGGGGGCACAGGTTATGGTGGCTACACCTTC	CASFRGGTGYGGYTF
NA	TRBV19	TRBJ2-2	NA	TGTGCCAGTAGTACCCGAACTCGATACACCGGGGAGCTGTTTTTT	CASSTRTRYTGELFF
NA	TRBV29-1	TRBJ2-7	NA	TGCAGCGTTGCGGCAGGGGGAGGAGAGCAGTACTTC	CSVAAGGGEQYF
few	TRBV28	TRBJ1-1	NA	TGTGCCAGCAGTAACGAACACAGCCCGAACACTGAAGCTTTCTTT	CASSNEHSPNTEAFF
NA	TRBV29-1	TRBJ1-2	NA	TGCAGCGTCGGGGAAGACTATGGCTACACCTTC	CSVGEDYGYTF
once	TRBV5-6	TRBJ1-6	NA	TGTGCCAGCAGCTTGGTTTCAGGACAAAATAATTCACCCCTCCACTTT	CASSLVSGQNNSPLHF
NA	TRBV9	TRBJ1-1	NA	TGTGCCAGCAGCGTAGCGGTCGGGAACACTGAAGCTTTCTTT	CASSVAVGNTEAFF
NA	TRBV2	TRBJ2-7	TRBD1	TGTGCCAGCAGTAGACAGGGTGGAACCTACGAGCAGTACTTC	CASSRQGGTYEQYF
NA	TRBV5-1	TRBJ2-7	TRBD1	TGCGCCAGCAGAGTAACCGGCGGACAGGGCTCCTACGAGCAGTACTTC	CASRVTGGQGSYEQYF
NA	TRBV30	TRBJ2-7	TRBD1	TGTGCCTGGAGTGCCCCGGACAGGGGATACTTC	CAWSAPDRGYF
NA	TRBV5-1	TRBJ2-6	NA	TGCGCCAGCAGCCTGAGCCCATCTGGGGCCAACGTCCTGACTTTC	CASSLSPSGANVLTF
NA	TRBV7-2	TRBJ1-2	NA	TGTGCCAGCAGCATACCCCTTGGGAATACCGGGGGACCTAACTATGGCTACACCTTC	CASSIPLGNTGGPNYGYTF
many	TRBV14	TRBJ1-2	TRBD1	TGTGCCAGCAGCCTCAGACAGGGGTGGCTTCATGGCTACACCTTC	CASSLRQGWLHGYTF
NA	TRBV28	TRBJ2-5	TRBD1	TGTGCCAGCAGTTTCGACAGGGGGAAGGATGCGGAGACCCAGTACTTC	CASSFDRGKDAETQYF
NA	TRBV2	TRBJ2-6	NA	TGTGCCAGCGTCAACCGGATATTTGGGGCCAACGGCCTGACTTTC	CASVNRIFGANGLTF
NA	TRBV6-6	TRBJ1-6	NA	TGTGCCAGCAGTTTCCGACAACAATCAAATTCACCCCTCCACTTT	CASSFRQQSNSPLHF
NA	TRBV6-6	TRBJ2-1	TRBD2	TGTGCCAGCAGTGACGGGACTAGCGGGAACAATGAGCAGTTCTTC	CASSDGTSGNNEQFF
NA	TRBV6-1	TRBJ2-3	TRBD2	TGTGCCAGCAGTGAATTCTCAACTAGCGGGGACACAGATACGCAGTATTTT	CASSEFSTSGDTDTQYF
NA	TRBV7-2	TRBJ1-2	TRBD1	TGTGCCAGCAGCTACCAACAGGGGATTGGTGGCTACACCTTC	CASSYQQGIGGYTF